This passage covers 8 T cell receptor beta chains from one sample sequenced in a study of T cell repertoires in cytomegalovirus infection. These TCRs are of unknown antigen specificity. TCRdb processed the reads anew with MiXCR; each CDR3 protein has one entry. This sample has roughly 920,000 distinct CDR3 sequences, with roughly 30% found just once. Source: cultured CD8+ T cells from PBMCs, taken from culture after CMV antigen stimulation. Receptors were obtained from a human donor in good health (CMV status not recorded). Some clones in this sample may be carry-over from other donors' samples.

The genes are TRBV12-3 or TRBV12-4 and TRBJ1-1; the D is unclear. Trimming stripped 6 bases from V and 5 bases from J, with 34 bases between. The CDR3 sequence is 20 residues long. For the CDR3, the DNA is TGTGCCAGCAGCGCCCGGGAAGCGACAAGCCGGGAGAGGCGAGAGACTGAAGCTTTCTTT. Translated, it gives CASSAREATSRERRETEAFF.

There are many counts of this clonotype. The chain uses TRBV27 and TRBJ1-3; D unclear. Trimming cost V 2 bases and J 4 bases, with 9 bases left between them. The germline CDR1 and CDR2 sequences are MNHEY and SMNVEV (reference sequence). This CDR3 comprises 14 residues. This chain's CDR3 is CASSLIGGGNTIYF. In nucleotides, the CDR3 is TGTGCCAGCAGTTTAATTGGAGGCGGAAACACCATATATTTT.

The gene calls are TRBV12-3 or TRBV12-4 and TRBJ1-4; TRBD1 matches at 9 bases. The CDR3 covers 16 residues. V lost 5 bases to trimming and J lost 8 bases; unmatched junction nucleotides: 12. The CDR3 is CASSPLTGGEGEKLFF. As DNA, the CDR3 is TGTGCCAGCAGTCCACTCACAGGGGGCGAAGGGGAAAAACTGTTTTTT.

The table lists this clonotype with a few counts. The CDR3 region has the DNA TGTGCTAGTGGTTTGGTACTGGGCAGGAGGGAAGGCAATGAGCAGTTCTTC. Protein sequence: CASGLVLGRREGNEQFF. This chain joins TRBV12-5 and TRBJ2-1, with D maybe TRBD2 (6 bases). Trimming shortened V by 0 bases and J by 6 bases, and 18 bases separated the two germline ends. The CDR3 length is 17 residues. Germline V gives CDR1 LGHNT, CDR2 FRNRAP. The full variable domain, rest sourced from reference TRBV12-5 and TRBJ2-1, is DARVTQTPRHKVTEMGQEVTMRCQPILGHNTVFWYRQTMMQGLELLAYFRNRAPLDDSGMPKDRFSAEMPDATLATLKIQPSEPRDSAVYFCASGLVLGRREGNEQFFGPGTRLTVL.

Turning to this clonotype: Because the CDR3's place on the DNA is in doubt, the DNA is left out and the CDR3 is given as listed by TCRdb. The chain recombines TRBV10-3 with TRBJ2-7. The CDR3 is 22 residues long, ends included. Germline-derived CDR1 and CDR2 are ENHRY and SYGVKD. The CDR3 sequence: CASARMGPTSSTSTDGSYEQYF.

V is TRBV4-1 and J is TRBJ1-2; D gene uncertain. The CDR3 loop spans 14 amino acids. V was clipped by 0 bases and J by 0 bases, with 5 bases between them. Germline-derived CDR1 and CDR2 are MGHRA and YSYEKL. CDR3 nucleotide sequence: TGCGCCAGCAGCCAAGACGGGCCTAACTATGGCTACACCTTC. Translation: CASSQDGPNYGYTF.

This chain uses TRBV5-4 with TRBJ2-1, with TRBD2 as a possible D gene (6 bases). V shed 5 bases and J shed 6 bases, with 12 bases lying between them. Germline V lookup: CDR1 SGHNT, CDR2 YYREEE (reference sequence). This CDR3 is 13 amino acids long. CDR3 in DNA: TGTGCCAGCAGTTCGGGACTTTCCAATGAGCAGTTCTTC. Protein product: CASSSGLSNEQFF. The variable domain in full, completed from reference TRBV5-4 and TRBJ2-1, reads ETGVTQSPTHLIKTRGQQVTLRCSSQSGHNTVSWYQQALGQGPQFIFQYYREEENGRGNFPPRFSGLQFPNYSSELNVNALELDDSALYLCASSSGLSNEQFFGPGTRLTVL.

This clonotype was observed a single time. This chain links TRBV25-1 with TRBJ1-2; unclear D gene. Germline values: CDR1 MGHDK, CDR2 SYGVNS. The CDR3 is 14 residues long. V lost 1 base, J lost 4 bases, and 10 bases lay in between. The CDR3 spells CASSEWEGRYGYTF. In DNA, the CDR3 is TGTGCCAGCAGTGAATGGGAAGGGCGCTATGGCTACACCTTC.